Below, 21 T cell receptor beta chains from the same sample are listed, as sequenced in a study of cytomegalovirus exposure and HLA in healthy donors. Produced via immunoSEQ multiplex PCR; TCRdb's table is partial and in-frame only. Here the sample spans 250,000 to 350,000 clones, roughly 85% being singletons. Sequenced material: PBMCs. The receptors here all came from a woman aged 18-35 years in good health and CMV-seronegative.

The rearrangement uses TRBV6-1 and TRBJ1-4; D is possibly TRBD1 (5 bases). With 6 bases removed from V and 8 bases from J, the gap between germline ends came to 10 bases. The CDR3 contains 12 residues. The germline V gene encodes CDR1 MNHNS and CDR2 SASEGT. The CDR3 coding sequence is TGTGCCAGCAGAAAGGACACGGAAAAACTGTTTTTT. It codes for CASRKDTEKLFF.

This clone was detected once. The chain recombines TRBV27 with TRBJ2-1, with 10 bases that match TRBD2. The CDR3 spans 15 residues. Trimming removed 3 bases from V and 8 bases from J; junction bases left unmatched: 7. Germline-derived CDR1 and CDR2 are MNHEY and SMNVEV (reference sequence). The CDR3 nucleotides read TGTGCCAGCAGTTTGGGTCTAGCGGGAGTCTATGAGCAGTTCTTC. Translation gives CASSLGLAGVYEQFF.

The CDR3 region is CASSPGGDQPQHF. The DNA of the CDR3 is TGTGCCAGCAGCCCAGGAGGGGATCAGCCCCAGCATTTT. The chain employs TRBV7-3 and TRBJ1-5; D possibly corresponds to TRBD1 (5 bases). Germline V gene sequence: CDR1 SGHTA, CDR2 FQGTGA. V was shortened by 5 bases and J by 5 bases, with 10 bases between the two germline ends. The CDR3 is 13 residues long.

The chain carries TRBV9 and TRBJ1-4; 10 bases align to TRBD1. The trim removed 3 bases at V and 6 bases at J, leaving 2 bases unmatched. This CDR3 region has 14 residues. The germline V gene encodes CDR1 SGDLS and CDR2 YYNGEE. CDR3 bases: TGTGCCAGCAGCGGGGGACAGGGGCATGAAAAACTGTTTTTT. This codes for CASSGGQGHEKLFF.

V and J are TRBV5-1 and TRBJ1-4; D unclear. Per the germline V gene, CDR1 is SGHRS and CDR2 is YFSETQ. V dropped 2 bases and J dropped 3 bases, with 8 bases sitting between them. The CDR3 has 14 amino acids. CDR3: CASSFRGANEKLFF. CDR3 in DNA: TGCGCCAGCAGCTTCAGAGGAGCTAATGAAAAACTGTTTTTT.

The chain is built from TRBV7-9 and TRBJ1-2, with TRBD1 identical over 9 bases. Germline values: CDR1 SEHNR, CDR2 FQNEAQ (reference sequence). The V gene end was trimmed by 5 bases and the J gene end by 7 bases; junction bases not matched to a gene: 8. The CDR3 has 14 residues. This chain's CDR3 is CASSPDRGVTGYTF. The CDR3 nucleotides are TGTGCCAGCAGCCCGGACAGGGGCGTAACTGGCTACACCTTC. The whole variable domain, remainder taken from reference TRBV7-9 and TRBJ1-2, is DTGVSQNPRHKITKRGQNVTFRCDPISEHNRLYWYRQTLGQGPEFLTYFQNEAQLEKSRLLSDRFSAERPKGSFSTLEIQRTEQGDSAMYLCASSPDRGVTGYTFGSGTRLTVV.

The genes are TRBV28 and TRBJ1-4, with 7 bases fitting TRBD1. This CDR3 has 16 amino acids. With V trimmed by 6 bases and J by 4 bases, 11 bases remained unmatched. CDR1 and CDR2 from the germline V gene are MDHEN and SYDVKM. For the CDR3, the DNA is TGTGCCAGCAGGCTTACCCCCGGGACAGTTAATGAAAAACTGTTTTTT. Its protein product is CASRLTPGTVNEKLFF.

The J gene is TRBJ2-7, the V gene TRBV12-5; TRBD2 matches 7 bases. The CDR3 is 13 amino acids. CDR1 LGHNT and CDR2 FRNRAP come from the germline V gene. The junction had 0 bases not matched to a gene; V was cut back by 2 bases and J by 2 bases. CDR3 sequence (DNA): TGTGCTAGTGGTTTGACTAGCGCCTACGAGCAGTACTTC. The encoded protein is CASGLTSAYEQYF.

The rearrangement joins TRBV2 to TRBJ2-7; TRBD2 agrees at 7 bases. Germline trimming cut 3 bases from V and 2 bases from J; bases unmatched to any gene: 7. The length of the CDR3 is 15 residues. CDR1 SNHLY and CDR2 FYNNEI come from the germline V gene. CDR3 residues: CASSDLGEGPYEQYF. CDR3 nucleotide sequence: TGTGCCAGCAGTGATTTGGGGGAGGGTCCCTACGAGCAGTACTTC.

This clone turned up a few times. The chain couples TRBV6-1 to TRBJ1-5, with D possibly TRBD1 on 6 matching bases. V lost 4 bases to trimming and J lost 7 bases, with 17 bases between them. This CDR3 has 15 amino acids. Germline assignment: CDR1 MNHNS and CDR2 SASEGT. CDR3 amino acids: CASSARGNREQPQHF. CDR3 in DNA: TGTGCCAGCAGTGCGAGGGGGAACAGGGAACAGCCCCAGCATTTT.

The V gene is TRBV11-2, the J gene TRBJ2-1; D is perhaps TRBD1 (6 bases). The V and J ends lost 1 base and 2 bases respectively, with 9 bases between them. Germline CDR1 and CDR2: SGHAT and FQNNGV. The CDR3 has 15 residues. This chain's CDR3 is CASSLVPGAYNEQFF. The CDR3 DNA reads TGTGCCAGCAGCTTAGTTCCAGGGGCCTACAATGAGCAGTTCTTC.

V and J are TRBV5-1 and TRBJ1-1; TRBD1 agrees at 10 bases. The CDR3 extends over 16 amino acids. Germline V gene lookup returns CDR1 SGHRS and CDR2 YFSETQ. Losses at the gene ends were 1 base for V and 7 bases for J; bases not matched to a gene: 10. CDR3 sequence: CASSLSPGQGRNEAFF. CDR3 nucleotide sequence: TGCGCCAGCAGCTTGTCTCCGGGACAGGGGAGAAATGAAGCTTTCTTT.

The J gene is TRBJ2-7, the V gene TRBV12-5; possibly TRBD2 for D (6 bases). Looked up from germline, CDR1 is LGHNT and CDR2 is FRNRAP. This CDR3 is 16 amino acids long. Trimming left V 2 bases short and J 0 bases short, with 14 bases between. The DNA of the CDR3 is TGTGCTAGTGGTTTGCCCAGACTAGGTAGCTCCTACGAGCAGTACTTC. The encoded protein is CASGLPRLGSSYEQYF.

The genes are TRBV9 and TRBJ2-7; D is possibly TRBD2 (6 bases). V was cut by 4 bases and J by 5 bases, with 19 bases left in between. In germline, CDR1 is SGDLS, CDR2 YYNGEE. This CDR3 has 15 residues. The CDR3 sequence is CASSPRSRESDEQYF. CDR3 sequence (DNA): TGTGCCAGCAGCCCCCGCTCGCGGGAATCTGACGAGCAGTACTTC. The full variable domain, with the rest looked up from reference TRBV9 and TRBJ2-7, is DSGVTQTPKHLITATGQRVTLRCSPRSGDLSVYWYQQSLDQGLQFLIQYYNGEERAKGNILERFSAQQFPDLHSELNLSSLELGDSALYFCASSPRSRESDEQYFGPGTRLTVT.

The chain links TRBV2 to TRBJ1-3, with unresolved D. The V and J ends lost 5 bases and 2 bases respectively, with 10 bases between them. Germline CDR1 reads SNHLY; CDR2 reads FYNNEI. The CDR3 is made up of 14 amino acids. CDR3 DNA: TGTGCCAGCAGTTACGGGAACCCTGGAAACACCATATATTTT. Translation: CASSYGNPGNTIYF.

The rearrangement links TRBV7-2 to TRBJ2-5; D gene ambiguous. Germline CDR1 is SGHTA and CDR2 is FQGNSA. CDR3 length: 13 residues. Deletions cut 5 bases from V and 0 bases from J, with 7 bases between. In DNA form, the CDR3 reads TGTGCCAGCAGCAGAGATAACCAAGAGACCCAGTACTTC. The encoded protein is CASSRDNQETQYF.

The rearrangement joins TRBV2 to TRBJ2-1; 14 bases match TRBD2. The J segment lost 7 bases and the V segment lost 5 bases, leaving 10 bases of the junction unmatched. The CDR3 has 17 residues. Germline V gene data show CDR1 as SNHLY and CDR2 as FYNNEI. CDR3 sequence: CASSQLVTSGRANEQFF. CDR3 coding DNA: TGTGCCAGCAGTCAACTCGTGACTAGCGGGAGGGCTAATGAGCAGTTCTTC.

The chain has TRBV16 and TRBJ2-7; 8 nucleotides line up with TRBD1. V lost 0 bases, J lost 5 bases, and 9 bases stayed unmatched. In germline, CDR1 is KGHSY, CDR2 FQNENV. The CDR3 is made up of 16 amino acids. The CDR3 spells CASSQSFGRGPDEQYF. For the CDR3, the DNA is TGTGCCAGCAGCCAATCCTTTGGCAGGGGGCCAGACGAGCAGTACTTC. The full variable domain, rest sourced from reference TRBV16 and TRBJ2-7, is GEEVAQTPKHLVRGEGQKAKLYCAPIKGHSYVFWYQQVLKNEFKFLISFQNENVFDETGMPKERFSAKCLPNSPCSLEIQATKLEDSAVYFCASSQSFGRGPDEQYFGPGTRLTVT.

This chain links TRBV7-9 with TRBJ1-5; TRBD1 agrees at 7 bases. CDR1 and CDR2 from the germline V gene are SEHNR and FQNEAQ (reference sequence). CDR3 length: 17 residues. With V trimmed by 5 bases and J by 4 bases, 14 bases remained unmatched. This CDR3 is CASSPGTGDDVNQPQHF. The CDR3 DNA sequence: TGTGCCAGCAGCCCGGGTACAGGGGACGATGTGAATCAGCCCCAGCATTTT.

The chain has TRBV29-1 and TRBJ2-7; 8 positions match TRBD1. The CDR3 runs 14 residues. Trimming at V came to 6 bases and at J to 1 base, leaving 8 bases not matched to a gene. Germline CDR1 reads SQVTM; CDR2 reads ANQGSEA. The CDR3 reads CSVQDRDFSYEQYF. The CDR3 nucleotides are TGCAGCGTCCAGGACAGGGACTTTTCCTACGAGCAGTACTTC.

As concerns this clone: Compared with germline, one end of the junction differs, possibly owing to a read error. The V and J genes are TRBV7-7 and TRBJ2-1; 7 nucleotides align to TRBD2. The CDR3 has 15 amino acids. Germline CDR1 and CDR2: SSHAT and FNYEAQ (reference sequence). This chain's CDR3 is CASSWGLTTYNEQFF. In DNA, the CDR3 is TGTGCTAGCAGCTGGGGACTAACTACCTACAATGAGCAGTTCTTC.